These 12 T cell receptor beta chains were sequenced from one sample in a study of blood T cell repertoires in COVID-19. Produced via immunoSEQ multiplex PCR; TCRdb's table is partial and in-frame only. The sample contains 180,000 or so clones, approximately 88% of which appear only once. Sequenced: peripheral blood. Every receptor here comes from a woman aged 45-65 years with acute or convalescent COVID-19.

The chain recombines TRBV7-6 with TRBJ2-1, with a possible D match to TRBD1 (5 bases). The germline V gene encodes CDR1 SGHVS and CDR2 FNYEAQ. V was cut by 5 bases and J by 9 bases, with 8 bases left in between. The CDR3 length is 11 residues. Written as DNA, the CDR3 is TGTGCCAGCAGCAATCAGGGTGAGCAGTTCTTC. Residues: CASSNQGEQFF. The variable domain in full, with the rest retrieved from reference TRBV7-6 and TRBJ2-1, is GAGVSQSPRYKVTKRGQDVALRCDPISGHVSLYWYRQALGQGPEFLTYFNYEAQQDKSGLPNDRFSAERPEGSISTLTIQRTEQRDSAMYRCASSNQGEQFFGPGTRLTVL.

CDR3 bases: TGTGCCACCAGCATCGGGACTAGGTCCTACAATGAGCAGTTCTTC. Translating it yields CATSIGTRSYNEQFF. The rearrangement links TRBV15 to TRBJ2-1, with 8 positions matching TRBD2. CDR3 size: 15 residues. V lost 4 bases and J lost 1; bases outside the gene matches: 3. Germline V gene sequence: CDR1 LNHNV, CDR2 YYDKDF (reference sequence).

The chain has TRBV9 and TRBJ2-7; 10 nucleotides line up with TRBD2. J lost 3 bases, V lost 0 bases, and 3 bases had no gene match. The germline CDR1 and CDR2 sequences are SGDLS and YYNGEE. The CDR3 extends over 15 amino acids. CDR3 DNA sequence: TGTGCCAGCAGCGTAGGCCCTAGCGGGAGCTACGAGCAGTACTTC. It translates to CASSVGPSGSYEQYF.

This sequence joins TRBV9 and TRBJ1-2; maybe TRBD1 (6 bases). The CDR3 contains 13 residues. Trimming took off 5 bases at V and 8 bases at J, with 16 bases between the two ends. The germline V gene has CDR1 SGDLS and CDR2 YYNGEE. The CDR3 DNA reads as TGTGCCAGCAGTGGGTCCTCAACAGGGGGCTACACCTTC. This codes for CASSGSSTGGYTF.

The CDR3 protein is CASSFKGGGTEAFF. CDR3 coding DNA: TGTGCCAGCAGTTTTAAAGGGGGCGGCACTGAAGCTTTCTTT. The chain is built from TRBV6-5 and TRBJ1-1; TRBD1 matches 7 bases. From germline, CDR1 is MNHEY and CDR2 SVGAGI. Trimming cost V 4 bases and J 4 bases; bases outside gene matches: 6. The CDR3 loop spans 14 amino acids.

V is TRBV6-6 and J is TRBJ1-2; D ambiguous. The ends were cut back, 5 bases at V and 3 bases at J, with 13 bases in the middle. CDR3 size: 14 residues. Germline CDR1 reads MNHNY; CDR2 reads SVGAGI (reference sequence). The CDR3 nucleotides are TGTGCCAGCAGTCCTGCTCTCCCGGACTATGGCTACACCTTC. The encoded protein is CASSPALPDYGYTF.

This clone was detected only once. V is TRBV19 and J is TRBJ1-1; the match to TRBD1 covers 7 bases. Germline CDR1 LNHDA, CDR2 SQIVND (reference sequence). The V segment lost 6 bases and the J segment 2 bases; nucleotides outside the gene matches: 6. This CDR3 region has 14 residues. CDR3 DNA sequence: TGTGCCAGTAGGAGGGGACAGACCAACACTGAAGCTTTCTTT. Amino acids: CASRRGQTNTEAFF.

This clone has only one observation. CDR3 protein: CASSPEEGQPQHF. Here the CDR3 DNA reads TGTGCCAGCTCTCCGGAGGAGGGTCAGCCCCAGCATTTT. The chain employs TRBV6-4 and TRBJ1-5, with no clear D. CDR1 MRHNA and CDR2 SNTAGT come from the germline V gene. This CDR3 has 13 residues. Trimming pared 8 bases from V and 6 bases from J, leaving 14 bases between.

The V and J genes are TRBV4-1 and TRBJ1-2; TRBD1 matches at 9 bases. The V gene end was trimmed by 4 bases and the J gene end by 4 bases; junction bases not matched to a gene: 7. CDR3 length: 15 residues. Germline loops: CDR1 MGHRA, CDR2 YSYEKL. The CDR3 loop reads CASSLSGTGRYGYTF. The CDR3 DNA follows: TGCGCCAGCAGCCTGTCCGGGACAGGGCGCTATGGCTACACCTTC.

The chain joins TRBV25-1 to TRBJ1-2; the D is unclear. V gave up 5 bases and J gave up 5 bases, with 12 bases separating them. Germline V gives CDR1 MGHDK, CDR2 SYGVNS. The CDR3 contains 13 residues. The CDR3 DNA reads as TGTGCCAGCAGTCCACAGCCACAGTATGGCTACACCTTC. This encodes CASSPQPQYGYTF.

The chain joins TRBV30 to TRBJ2-1, with a tentative D call TRBD2 (6 bases). The V gene's germline CDR1 is GTSNPN and CDR2 SVGIG (reference sequence). There are 12 residues in the CDR3. CDR3 residues: CTGASAYNEQFF. CDR3 DNA: TGTACCGGGGCTAGCGCCTACAATGAGCAGTTCTTC.

The chain couples TRBV14 to TRBJ1-2, with 8 bases lining up with TRBD1. CDR1 is SGHDN, CDR2 FVKESK, per germline. V was pared by 0 bases and J by 7 bases, with 4 bases of the junction left unmatched. This CDR3 has 14 residues. This CDR3 is CASSQDLQGVGYTF. CDR3 in DNA: TGTGCCAGCAGCCAAGATCTACAGGGGGTTGGCTACACCTTC.